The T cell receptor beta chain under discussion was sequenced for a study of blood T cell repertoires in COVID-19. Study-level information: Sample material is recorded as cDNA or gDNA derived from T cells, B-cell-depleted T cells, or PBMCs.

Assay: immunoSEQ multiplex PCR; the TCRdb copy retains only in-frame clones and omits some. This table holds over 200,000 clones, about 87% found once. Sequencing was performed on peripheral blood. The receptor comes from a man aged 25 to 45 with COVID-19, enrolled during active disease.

CDR3 sequence: CASSPQGQFSGNTIYF. CDR3 nucleotides: TGCGCCAGCAGCCCTCAAGGACAGTTCTCTGGAAACACCATATATTTT. The genes are TRBV5-1 and TRBJ1-3, with D perhaps matching TRBD1 (6 bases). Trimming left V 4 bases short and J 0 bases short, with 14 bases between. This CDR3 has 16 amino acids. Germline lookup yields CDR1 SGHRS and CDR2 YFSETQ.